Below are 19 T cell receptor beta chains sequenced from a single sample in a study of cytomegalovirus exposure and HLA in healthy donors. PCR was performed using 60 Vbeta and 13 Jbeta primers. The method was immunoSEQ multiplex PCR; TCRdb's version includes in-frame clones alone and lacks a portion of them. The table records tens of thousands of clones, approximately 80% of them present only once. Sequences were obtained from PBMCs. These receptors originate from a woman aged 25 to 39 in good health and CMV-seronegative.

This sequence joins TRBV30 and TRBJ1-5; TRBD1 matches at 7 bases. Trimming took 0 bases from V and 8 from J; bases not matched to a gene: 4. This CDR3 contains 13 residues. Germline loops: CDR1 GTSNPN, CDR2 SVGIG (reference sequence). CDR3 region: CAWSVGGWEPQHF. The DNA of the CDR3 is TGTGCCTGGAGTGTAGGGGGCTGGGAGCCCCAGCATTTT.

The chain recombines TRBV27 with TRBJ1-5; a possible D gene is TRBD1 (6 bases). Germline CDR1 is MNHEY and CDR2 is SMNVEV (reference sequence). Trimming took 5 bases from V and 2 from J, leaving 19 bases between them. This CDR3 comprises 17 residues. CDR3 in amino acids: CASSTGRPQGRNQPQHF. DNA of the CDR3: TGTGCCAGCAGTACAGGGCGGCCCCAGGGCCGCAATCAGCCCCAGCATTTT.

As for this clone: This CDR3 fails to terminate in the conserved phenylalanine or tryptophan, so it likely reflects a read error. The V and J genes are TRBV6-5 and TRBJ1-2; no reliable D call. Germline V gives CDR1 MNHEY, CDR2 SVGAGI. CDR3 size: 12 residues. Trimming took off 6 bases at V and 3 bases at J, with 8 bases between the two ends. The chain's CDR3 is CASSNRDYGYTL. CDR3 coding DNA: TGTGCCAGCAGCAACCGGGACTATGGCTACACCCTC.

The rearrangement uses TRBV29-1 and TRBJ2-1; 8 bases are shared with TRBD2. This CDR3 contains 14 residues. The trim removed 6 bases at V and 7 bases at J, leaving 11 bases unmatched. CDR1 and CDR2 (germline): SQVTM, ANQGSEA. The CDR3 sequence: CSVYLPGRGNEQFF. CDR3 nucleotides: TGCAGCGTGTATCTCCCCGGGAGGGGGAATGAGCAGTTCTTC.

CDR3 residues: CASSQELAVSGNTIYF. CDR3 nucleotides: TGTGCCAGCAGCCAAGAGTTGGCAGTCTCAGGAAACACCATATATTTT. The chain joins TRBV4-2 to TRBJ1-3; no clear D gene. The CDR3 runs to 16 residues. V dropped 0 bases and J dropped 4 bases, with 13 bases sitting between them. Germline CDR1 is LGHNA and CDR2 is YNFKEQ.

The chain joins TRBV5-5 to TRBJ1-4; possible D gene TRBD1, 5 bases. The CDR3 has 16 amino acids. Trimming left V 4 bases short and J 1 base short, with 14 bases between. Germline lookup yields CDR1 SGHKS and CDR2 YYEKEE (reference sequence). The CDR3 loop reads CASSETVVQTNEKLFF. As DNA, the CDR3 is TGTGCCAGCAGCGAGACAGTGGTTCAAACTAATGAAAAACTGTTTTTT. The whole variable domain, filled in from reference TRBV5-5 and TRBJ1-4, reads DAGVTQSPTHLIKTRGQQVTLRCSPISGHKSVSWYQQVLGQGPQFIFQYYEKEERGRGNFPDRFSARQFPNYSSELNVNALLLGDSALYLCASSETVVQTNEKLFFGSGTQLSVL.

This chain connects TRBV1 to TRBJ2-1; the DNA was not compared with TRBD1, the D call given in the table. TRBV1 is assigned pseudogene status. The CDR3 sequence is 15 residues long. CDR3 sequence (DNA): TGCACCAGCAGCCCAACGGGGACAGTATACAATGAGCAGTTCTTC. Translation gives CTSSPTGTVYNEQFF.

This sequence joins TRBV6-1 and TRBJ2-7, with 11 positions matching TRBD2. The germline V gene encodes CDR1 MNHNS and CDR2 SASEGT. There are 14 residues in the CDR3. V was pared by 6 bases and J by 4 bases, with 5 bases of the junction left unmatched. This CDR3 is CASSVAGGPYEQYF. The CDR3 DNA follows: TGTGCCAGCAGCGTAGCGGGAGGGCCTTACGAGCAGTACTTC.

The chain has TRBV30 and TRBJ1-4, with no clear D. CDR1 is GTSNPN, CDR2 SVGIG, per germline (reference sequence). The CDR3 extends over 15 amino acids. Trimming cost V 4 bases and J 0 bases, with 12 bases left between them. The chain's CDR3 is CAWMPRRATNEKLFF. The CDR3, as DNA: TGTGCCTGGATGCCCAGGCGTGCAACTAATGAAAAACTGTTTTTT.

The V call is TRBV27, the J call TRBJ1-4; TRBD1 is a possible D gene (6 bases). Germline-derived CDR1 and CDR2 are MNHEY and SMNVEV (reference sequence). Trimming took 3 bases from V and 8 from J, leaving 10 bases between them. This CDR3 contains 13 residues. Here the CDR3 DNA reads TGTGCCAGCAGTTTCGGGGGGCTCGAAAAACTGTTTTTT. Translating it yields CASSFGGLEKLFF.

The chain employs TRBV5-4 and TRBJ2-2; a weak D match, TRBD2 (5 bases). Between the trimmed V and J ends, which lost 4 bases and 6 bases, there was a span of 16 bases. The germline CDR1 and CDR2 sequences are SGHNT and YYREEE (reference sequence). This CDR3 has 15 amino acids. The CDR3 is CASSDLAARPGELFF. CDR3 sequence (DNA): TGTGCCAGCAGCGACCTAGCCGCTCGTCCCGGGGAGCTGTTTTTT.

This chain uses TRBV11-3 with TRBJ2-2, with D possibly TRBD2 on 5 matching bases. The CDR3 spans 13 residues. V gave up 5 bases and J gave up 7 bases, with 11 bases separating them. Germline CDR1 is SGHNT and CDR2 is YENEEA. CDR3 region: CASSREQFGELFF. For the CDR3, the DNA is TGTGCCAGCAGCCGGGAACAGTTCGGGGAGCTGTTTTTT. Full variable domain (remainder filled in from reference TRBV11-3 and TRBJ2-2): EAGVVQSPRYKIIEKKQPVAFWCNPISGHNTLYWYLQNLGQGPELLIRYENEEAVDDSQLPKDRFSAERLKGVDSTLKIQPAELGDSAVYLCASSREQFGELFFGEGSRLTVL.

This chain links TRBV10-3 with TRBJ1-6, with D perhaps matching TRBD1 (5 bases). V was pared by 6 bases and J by 7 bases, with 10 bases between. This CDR3 has 13 amino acids. CDR1 is ENHRY, CDR2 SYGVKD, per germline. CDR3 sequence reads: CAIRGAENSPLHF. The CDR3 nucleotides are TGTGCCATCAGAGGGGCTGAGAATTCACCCCTCCACTTT.

V and J are TRBV7-8 and TRBJ2-1; 9 nucleotides match TRBD2. The CDR3 extends over 17 amino acids. Per the germline V gene, CDR1 is SGHVS and CDR2 is FQNEAQ. V shed 5 bases, J shed 2 bases, and the junction held 10 bases outside the gene matches. In DNA, the CDR3 is TGTGCCAGCAGCCTAGGGGCGCTAGCGGGAACCTACAATGAGCAGTTCTTC. This codes for CASSLGALAGTYNEQFF.

CDR3 DNA: TGTGCCAGCAGCTTATTCGACAGTAACTCTGGAAACACCATATATTTT. It is translated as CASSLFDSNSGNTIYF. The chain carries TRBV7-8 and TRBJ1-3, with D possibly TRBD1 on 5 matching bases. CDR1 SGHVS and CDR2 FQNEAQ come from the germline V gene. The CDR3 has 16 residues. Trimming took 2 bases from V and 0 from J, leaving 11 bases between them.

V usage is TRBV20-1 and J usage is TRBJ1-6; D gene ambiguous. The ends were cut back, 3 bases at V and 9 bases at J, with 3 bases in the middle. CDR1 and CDR2 (germline): DFQATT, SNEGSKA (reference sequence). CDR3 length: 10 residues. CDR3 sequence: CSASGSPLHF. Written as DNA, the CDR3 is TGCAGTGCTAGCGGTTCACCCCTCCACTTT.

This chain uses TRBV7-9 with TRBJ2-3; 11 bases map to TRBD2. V shed 3 bases and J 2 bases; nucleotides not matched to a gene: 4. The CDR3 loop spans 16 amino acids. Germline-derived CDR1 and CDR2 are SEHNR and FQNEAQ (reference sequence). The DNA for the CDR3 is TGTGCCAGCAGCTTCTTAGCGGGAGGGAACACAGATACGCAGTATTTT. Encoded protein: CASSFLAGGNTDTQYF.

The chain combines TRBV28 with TRBJ1-2, with 10 bases fitting TRBD1. The J segment lost 0 bases and the V segment lost 6 bases, leaving 1 base of the junction unmatched. CDR3 length: 14 residues. Germline V gene lookup returns CDR1 MDHEN and CDR2 SYDVKM. In nucleotides, the CDR3 is TGTGCCAGCAGGGGGACAGGGGCTAACTATGGCTACACCTTC. As protein: CASRGTGANYGYTF.

The V call is TRBV7-8, the J call TRBJ2-7; 9 positions agree with TRBD1. The CDR3 consists of 16 residues. With 6 bases clipped from V and 5 bases from J, the junction kept 14 bases outside the gene matches. The germline V gene has CDR1 SGHVS and CDR2 FQNEAQ. The CDR3 region is CASSHAPPGQGNEQYF. DNA of the CDR3: TGTGCCAGCAGTCACGCGCCACCGGGACAGGGTAACGAGCAGTACTTC. Full variable domain (remainder filled in from reference TRBV7-8 and TRBJ2-7): GAGVSQSPRYKVAKRGQDVALRCDPISGHVSLFWYQQALGQGPEFLTYFQNEAQLDKSGLPSDRFFAERPEGSVSTLKIQRTQQEDSAVYLCASSHAPPGQGNEQYFGPGTRLTVT.